This TCR beta chain derives from a study of T cells in Graves' hyperthyroidism and ophthalmopathy. Study observations and caveats: Progression to ophthalmopathy was predicted a median of approximately 6.4 months early.

The germline V and J ends were trimmed by 4 bases and 2 bases, with 8 bases remaining between them. The CDR3 has 12 residues. CDR1 and CDR2 from the germline V gene are DFQATT and SNEGSKA (reference sequence). Over 8 ml fresh peripheral blood yielded the PBMCs. Amplified TCR beta CDR3 regions derived from RNA transcripts. When the TCR CDR3 underwent first-round RT-PCR, the HTBI primer set was used. Each CDR3 protein is one row after TCRdb ran MiXCR on the multiplex PCR reads. The sample has around 600,000 distinct CDR3 sequences; 14% are singletons. This clonotype was observed many times. Antigen: not known.

The V gene is TRBV20-1, the J gene TRBJ2-5; unclear D gene. This clonotype originated in a woman under 30 with Graves' ophthalmopathy. The sample taken for sequencing was blood. Here the CDR3 DNA reads TGCAGTGCTATGGTGAGACAAGAGACCCAGTACTTC. As protein: CSAMVRQETQYF.